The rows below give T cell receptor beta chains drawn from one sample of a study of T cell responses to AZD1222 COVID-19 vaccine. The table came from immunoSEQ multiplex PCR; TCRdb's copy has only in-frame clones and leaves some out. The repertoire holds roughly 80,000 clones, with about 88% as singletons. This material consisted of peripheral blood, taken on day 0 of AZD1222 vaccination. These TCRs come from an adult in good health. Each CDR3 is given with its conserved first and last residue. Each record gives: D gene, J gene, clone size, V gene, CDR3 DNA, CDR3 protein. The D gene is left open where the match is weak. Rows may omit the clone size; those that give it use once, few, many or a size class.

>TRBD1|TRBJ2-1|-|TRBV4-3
TGCGCCAGCAGCCAAGACCGTGGGACAGGGGGCGATGAGCAGTTCTTC
CASSQDRGTGGDEQFF
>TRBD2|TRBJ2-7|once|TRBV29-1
TGCAGCGGCCTGACTAGCGGATACGAGCAGTACTTC
CSGLTSGYEQYF
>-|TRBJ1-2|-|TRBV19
TGTGCCAGTAGCACTTTATGGGACATTCCCAGCGGCTACACCTTC
CASSTLWDIPSGYTF
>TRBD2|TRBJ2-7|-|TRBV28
TGTGCCAGCGATACTAGCGGGACCTACGAGCAGTACTTC
CASDTSGTYEQYF
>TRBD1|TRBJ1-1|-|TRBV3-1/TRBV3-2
TGTGCCAGCAGCCAATGGGACAGGGAAACTGAAGCTTTCTTT
CASSQWDRETEAFF
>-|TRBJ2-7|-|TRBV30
TGTGCCTGGAGTAGCCAGCTGTACGAGCAGTACTTC
CAWSSQLYEQYF
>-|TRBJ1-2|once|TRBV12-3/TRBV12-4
TGTGCCACGGGGGGAACTGCACTCTATGGCTACACCTTC
CATGGTALYGYTF
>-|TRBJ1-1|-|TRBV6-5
TGTGCCACCCATAGGCGCGGGGCAGGGTTGGCTGAAGCTTTCTTT
CATHRRGAGLAEAFF
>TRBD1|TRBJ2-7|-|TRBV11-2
TGTGCCAGCAGCTTAGAAGGTGTATATCAGGGGGCCGGTAAAGCCTACGAGCAGTACTTC
CASSLEGVYQGAGKAYEQYF
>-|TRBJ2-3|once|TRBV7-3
TGTGCCAGCAGCCCAGCCCCGAGACTAGAGTACACAGATACGCAGTATTTT
CASSPAPRLEYTDTQYF
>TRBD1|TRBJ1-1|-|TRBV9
TGTGCCAGCAGCACCCTACAGGGGGGGCGGACTGAAGCTTTCTTT
CASSTLQGGRTEAFF
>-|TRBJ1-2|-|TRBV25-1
TGTGCCAGCAGTGAAAGGGGCTCTGGCTACACCTTC
CASSERGSGYTF
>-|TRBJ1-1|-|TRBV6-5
TGTGCCAGCAGCGCAAGTCTGGGGAGGAACACTGAAGCTTTCTTT
CASSASLGRNTEAFF
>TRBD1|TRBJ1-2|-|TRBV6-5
TGTGCCAGCAGTTGGCGACAGGGGGCTTATGGCTACACCTTC
CASSWRQGAYGYTF
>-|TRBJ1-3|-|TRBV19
TGTGCCAGTGGGCCTATGGCACTCTCTGGAAACACCATATATTTT
CASGPMALSGNTIYF
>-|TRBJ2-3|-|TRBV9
TGTGCCAGCAGCGTAGCAGCAGATACGCAGTATTTT
CASSVAADTQYF
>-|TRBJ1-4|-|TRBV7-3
TGTGCCAGCAGCTTAAGTGGAGGGCTCGCAACTAATGAAAAACTGTTTTTT
CASSLSGGLATNEKLFF
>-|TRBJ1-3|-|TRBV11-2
TGTGCCAGCAGCACAACCGGGACGCTTGGAAACACCATATATTTT
CASSTTGTLGNTIYF
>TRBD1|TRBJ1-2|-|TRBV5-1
TGCGCCAGCAGCAAAGGACAGGGGGCGGAGTATGGCTACACCTTC
CASSKGQGAEYGYTF
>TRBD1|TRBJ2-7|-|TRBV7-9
TGTGCCAGCAGCCCCAAGGAGTATAGGGACAGAGCCTACGAGCAGTACTTC
CASSPKEYRDRAYEQYF
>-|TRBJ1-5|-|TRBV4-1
TGCGCCAGCAGCCGCGGGACGAATCAGCCCCAGCATTTT
CASSRGTNQPQHF